The next 2 T cell receptor beta chains were all read from a single sample in a study of naive and memory T cell subsets. Notes on the study in general: Especially in CD8 cells, naive repertoires contained a few larger clonotypes, possibly CD45RA-re-expressing memory cells.

Both TRBC1 and TRBC2 were covered by a beta constant-region primer of two equimolar oligonucleotides. The ligated cDNA underwent four PCR rounds using SP2 and nested alpha and beta constant-region primers. TCRdb itself ran the UMI-ligation and nested PCR reads through MiXCR, one entry per CDR3 protein. The repertoire has approximately 100,000 distinct CDR3 sequences, approximately 14% of them found once; the top ten carry 2.8%. Antigens for these TCRs are unknown. The sample comprised naive CD8+ T cells from blood. These receptor sequences come from a human donor in good health.

This chain joins TRBV6-2 or TRBV6-3 and TRBJ2-7; TRBD1 aligns across 11 bases. Germline values: CDR1 MNHEY, CDR2 SVGEGT. This CDR3 is built from 17 residues. V lost 0 bases and J lost 3; bases outside the gene matches: 7. The CDR3 coding sequence is TGTGCCAGCAGTTACTCATGGGGACAGGGGGATGACTACGAGCAGTACTTC. This translates into CASSYSWGQGDDYEQYF.

This clonotype was detected a few times. The chain couples TRBV12-3 or TRBV12-4 to TRBJ2-3; the D gene is possibly TRBD1 (6 bases). This CDR3 region has 11 residues. Trimming removed 5 bases from V and 11 bases from J, with 11 bases in between. The CDR3 here is CASSDSGQQYF. The DNA for the CDR3 is TGTGCCAGCAGTGACTCGGGACAGCAGTATTTT.